This section outlines one T cell receptor (beta chain) sequence together with its context. Its antigen is unidentified. Germline V gene data show CDR1 as MNHEY and CDR2 as SMNVEV (reference sequence). Trimming removed 6 bases at V and 4 bases at J, with 21 bases between. This CDR3 has 17 amino acids. The protocol was immunoSEQ multiplex PCR, while the TCRdb copy is restricted to in-frame clones and leaves out a portion. The data hold roughly 15,000 clones, with around four fifths observed a single time. This entry is derived from a study of OX40 agonist ivuxolimab in advanced cancers. Study overall: Patients were treated with intravenous ivuxolimab, dosed at 0.01 to 10 mg/kg and infused every 2 weeks.

Study-wide points: At 0.1 to 3.0 mg/kg, clonal expansion of CD4+ and CD8+ blood T cells had occurred by week 6.

The clonotype originates from an adult with an advanced solid tumor such as melanoma, head and neck, liver or kidney cancer. Sample: CD4+ or CD8+ T cells sorted from blood, taken in a trial of the OX40 agonist ivuxolimab. The rearrangement uses TRBV27 and TRBJ2-2; a possible D gene is TRBD1 (6 bases). CDR3 residues: CASRLITGNLFTGELFF. The CDR3 DNA follows: TGTGCCAGCAGACTGATTACAGGGAATTTATTCACCGGGGAGCTGTTTTTT.